Presented here are 22 T cell receptor beta chains from one specimen sequenced in a study of blood T cell repertoires in COVID-19. Clones were sequenced by immunoSEQ multiplex PCR, and TCRdb holds only the in-frame ones, with some missing. This sample has 400,000 to 550,000 clones, with approximately 90% found just once. Sequenced: peripheral blood. Receptor source: a woman aged 25-40 years with acute or convalescent COVID-19.

The CDR3, as DNA: TGTGCCAGCAGTGATGGCGGGGGCTGGGATGAGCAGTTCTTC. Its translation is CASSDGGGWDEQFF. The chain combines TRBV6-1 with TRBJ2-1; the D gene is possibly TRBD2 (7 bases). The V end lost 3 bases, the J end lost 8 bases, and 14 bases lay between the germline ends. Germline loops: CDR1 MNHNS, CDR2 SASEGT. The length of the CDR3 is 14 residues.

The CDR3 coding sequence is TGTGCCAGCAGATCCAGGACCCAGTACTTC. Translation: CASRSRTQYF. J is TRBJ2-5 and V is TRBV12-3 or TRBV12-4; no clear D. The CDR3 runs 10 residues. Deletions cut 6 bases from V and 7 bases from J, with 6 bases between.

The rearrangement links TRBV30 to TRBJ2-7; TRBD1 is a possible D gene (5 bases). The CDR3 is 11 residues long. Germline loops: CDR1 GTSNPN, CDR2 SVGIG (reference sequence). V lost 4 bases and J 3 bases, leaving 7 bases between the germline ends. CDR3 in DNA: TGTGCCTGGAAAGACAGCTACGAGCAGTACTTC. Amino acids: CAWKDSYEQYF.

This clone was counted between two and nine times. The chain recombines TRBV29-1 with TRBJ1-2; TRBD1 aligns across 12 bases. In germline, CDR1 is SQVTM, CDR2 ANQGSEA. J was trimmed by 5 bases and V by 7 bases; bases with no gene match: 5. The CDR3 has 13 amino acids. CDR3 sequence reads: CSAGTGGAYGYTF. Here the CDR3 DNA reads TGCAGCGCCGGGACAGGGGGCGCGTATGGCTACACCTTC.

This clone was counted only a few times. This rearrangement joins TRBV6-5 to TRBJ2-2; no clear D gene. V shed 6 bases and J shed 1 base, with 9 bases lying between them. This CDR3 spans 14 amino acids. CDR1 is MNHEY and CDR2 is SVGAGI in the germline V gene. The CDR3 bases are TGTGCCAGCAGCGGAGCGTGGAACACCGGGGAGCTGTTTTTT. It is translated as CASSGAWNTGELFF.

The gene calls are TRBV29-1 and TRBJ2-1, with a weak D call TRBD1 (5 bases). Germline V gene sequence: CDR1 SQVTM, CDR2 ANQGSEA. CDR3 length equals 13 residues. Between the trimmed V and J ends, which lost 1 base and 6 bases, there was a span of 10 bases. The CDR3 region has the DNA TGCAGCGTTGAAGGCCTCCAGGGCAATGAGCAGTTCTTC. Protein sequence: CSVEGLQGNEQFF.

Concerning this clone itself: Mismatch with germline at one junction end may stem from a read error. V and J are TRBV7-3 and TRBJ2-3, with 8 nucleotides matching TRBD2. This CDR3 is built from 14 residues. The germline CDR1 and CDR2 sequences are SGHTA and FQGTGA. The CDR3 sequence: CASSLTSGTDTQYF. In DNA, the CDR3 is TGTGCCAGCAGCCTAACTAGCGGTACAGATACGCAGTATTTT.

The CDR3 here is CATSRDRAGVQSYGYTF. The CDR3 nucleotides read TGTGCCACCAGCAGAGATCGGGCAGGGGTTCAGAGCTATGGCTACACCTTC. The rearrangement uses TRBV15 and TRBJ1-2, with a possible D match to TRBD1 (6 bases). V lost 0 bases to trimming and J lost 4 bases, with 18 bases between them. Germline values: CDR1 LNHNV, CDR2 YYDKDF (reference sequence). The CDR3 is 17 residues long.

The chain joins TRBV3-1 (or the pseudogene TRBV3-2) to TRBJ2-1, with 10 bases fitting TRBD1. Germline V gene sequence: CDR1 LGHDT, CDR2 YNNKEL (reference sequence). Unmatched junction bases numbered 8, after V lost 3 bases and J lost 6 bases. There are 16 residues in the CDR3. The CDR3 region has the DNA TGTGCCAGCAGCCATCCCGACAGGGGGCACTTCAATGAGCAGTTCTTC. This sequence encodes CASSHPDRGHFNEQFF.

This sequence joins TRBV6-5 and TRBJ2-1; TRBD1 matches at 9 bases. The CDR3 length is 15 residues. Losses at the gene ends were 8 bases for V and 10 bases for J; bases not matched to a gene: 15. Looked up from germline, CDR1 is MNHEY and CDR2 is SVGAGI. CDR3 DNA: TGTGCCAGCCTCGCGCGGGGACAGGGTGGACAGGAGCAGTTCTTC. This codes for CASLARGQGGQEQFF.

As DNA, the CDR3 is TGTGCCTGGAGAACAGGGGGTCGGAACGAGCAGTACTTC. This gives the protein CAWRTGGRNEQYF. The chain links TRBV30 to TRBJ2-7; 8 bases are a match to TRBD1. The CDR3 length is 13 residues. Losses at the gene ends were 3 bases for V and 5 bases for J; bases not matched to a gene: 6. Germline V gives CDR1 GTSNPN, CDR2 SVGIG (reference sequence).

The genes are TRBV5-6 and TRBJ1-3; the match to TRBD1 covers 7 bases. The CDR3 is 14 amino acids. Germline CDR1 and CDR2: SGHDT and YYEEEE. The V and J ends lost 3 bases and 0 bases, in that order; junction bases with no gene match: 0. CDR3 nucleotide sequence: TGTGCCAGCAGCTACAGGGGCTCTGGAAACACCATATATTTT. Protein sequence: CASSYRGSGNTIYF. The variable domain in full, completed from reference TRBV5-6 and TRBJ1-3, reads DAGVTQSPTHLIKTRGQQVTLRCSPKSGHDTVSWYQQALGQGPQFIFQYYEEEERQRGNFPDRFSGHQFPNYSSELNVNALLLGDSALYLCASSYRGSGNTIYFGEGSWLTVV.

The chain carries TRBV19 and TRBJ1-4; tentatively, D is TRBD1 (6 bases). The germline CDR1 and CDR2 sequences are LNHDA and SQIVND (reference sequence). The V gene lost 6 bases and the J gene lost 7 bases, with 15 bases spanning the gap. The CDR3 length is 14 residues. The CDR3 bases are TGTGCCAGTAGGAACCAGGGGACGGGTGAAAAACTGTTTTTT. It encodes CASRNQGTGEKLFF.

This chain links TRBV24-1 with TRBJ1-1; TRBD1 is a possible D gene (6 bases). The V and J ends lost 8 bases and 1 base respectively, with 10 bases between them. Germline-derived CDR1 and CDR2 are KGHDR and SFDVKD. This CDR3 has 13 amino acids. The CDR3 protein is CATNQGGNTEAFF. CDR3 nucleotides: TGTGCCACCAACCAAGGGGGGAACACTGAAGCTTTCTTT.

This chain links TRBV9 with TRBJ2-5; 16 nucleotides line up with TRBD2. The CDR3 consists of 17 residues. Germline-derived CDR1 and CDR2 are SGDLS and YYNGEE. Germline trimming cut 3 bases from V and 5 bases from J; bases unmatched to any gene: 7. CDR3 DNA sequence: TGTGCCAGCAGCGATGGGACTAGCGGGGGGGCAAGTGAGACCCAGTACTTC. Translation: CASSDGTSGGASETQYF.

The chain joins TRBV4-1 to TRBJ2-5; TRBD2 agrees at 8 bases. The CDR3 is 17 amino acids. CDR1 and CDR2 (germline): MGHRA, YSYEKL. With 1 base clipped from V and 1 base from J, the junction kept 8 bases outside the gene matches. The CDR3 loop is CASSQVGGGTLQETQYF. Written as DNA, the CDR3 is TGCGCCAGCAGCCAAGTGGGCGGGGGGACACTCCAAGAGACCCAGTACTTC.

The chain employs TRBV5-4 and TRBJ2-5; D ambiguous. Germline values: CDR1 SGHNT, CDR2 YYREEE (reference sequence). The CDR3 extends over 14 amino acids. V lost 0 bases, J lost 5 bases, and 11 bases lay in between. CDR3 in amino acids: CASSLGWAWETQYF. CDR3 coding DNA: TGTGCCAGCAGCTTGGGATGGGCTTGGGAGACCCAGTACTTC.

The rearrangement links TRBV5-1 to TRBJ1-2, with D unresolved. The V gene's germline CDR1 is SGHRS and CDR2 YFSETQ. The CDR3 length is 17 residues. V was shortened by 4 bases and J by 4 bases, with 23 bases between the two germline ends. The CDR3 sequence: CASSVVGGREVVYGYTF. The CDR3 region has the DNA TGCGCCAGCAGCGTTGTCGGCGGAAGGGAGGTGGTCTATGGCTACACCTTC.

The CDR3 loop reads CASSRDEGQIYEQYF. The CDR3, as DNA: TGTGCCAGCAGCCGAGACGAGGGACAGATCTACGAGCAGTACTTC. This rearrangement joins TRBV7-6 to TRBJ2-7; 7 bases map to TRBD1. With V trimmed by 5 bases and J by 3 bases, 10 bases remained unmatched. This CDR3 contains 15 residues. Germline CDR1 reads SGHVS; CDR2 reads FNYEAQ.

J is TRBJ2-1 and V is TRBV14; TRBD2 might be the D (5 bases). The CDR3 covers 14 residues. Trimming removed 1 base from V and 4 bases from J, with 8 bases in between. From germline, CDR1 is SGHDN and CDR2 FVKESK. The CDR3 DNA reads TGTGCCAGCAGCCAAGCGGGGAGTTACAATGAGCAGTTCTTC. It is translated as CASSQAGSYNEQFF. Full variable domain (missing parts from reference TRBV14 and TRBJ2-1): EAGVTQFPSHSVIEKGQTVTLRCDPISGHDNLYWYRRVMGKEIKFLLHFVKESKQDESGMPNNRFLAERTGGTYSTLKVQPAELEDSGVYFCASSQAGSYNEQFFGPGTRLTVL.

This chain joins TRBV6-5 and TRBJ1-3, with 11 bases that match TRBD1. With V trimmed by 6 bases and J by 8 bases, 6 bases remained unmatched. The CDR3 spans 14 residues. CDR1 is MNHEY, CDR2 SVGAGI, per germline. The CDR3, as DNA: TGTGCCAGCAGCCCGGACAGGGGGCAATACACCATATATTTT. It codes for CASSPDRGQYTIYF.

The rearrangement joins TRBV19 to TRBJ2-7; 8 bases fit TRBD2. Looked up from germline, CDR1 is LNHDA and CDR2 is SQIVND (reference sequence). With V trimmed by 4 bases and J by 2 bases, 7 bases remained unmatched. This CDR3 is 15 amino acids long. CDR3 DNA: TGTGCCAGTAGTACGGCAATGGGACTAGCCTACGAGCAGTACTTC. The encoded protein is CASSTAMGLAYEQYF. Complete variable domain (other parts from reference TRBV19 and TRBJ2-7): DGGITQSPKYLFRKEGQNVTLSCEQNLNHDAMYWYRQDPGQGLRLIYYSQIVNDFQKGDIAEGYSVSREKKESFPLTVTSAQKNPTAFYLCASSTAMGLAYEQYFGPGTRLTVT.